Shown below are 4 T cell receptor beta chains from a single sample sequenced in a study of T-cell memory formation after mild COVID-19. TCRdb re-analysed the 5' RACE reads in MiXCR, keeping a single row per CDR3 protein. The sample records about 340,000 distinct CDR3 sequences, over 10% being singletons. The specimen sequenced was PBMCs or a T cell subset sorted from them (not recorded which). These receptor sequences come from a man between 18 and 35 years old who had mild COVID-19 (a few samples of this study predate the infection). Cell type and time point are not known.

The chain couples TRBV10-2 to TRBJ2-3, with a weak D call TRBD1 (6 bases). Germline loops: CDR1 WSHSY, CDR2 SAAADI. Trimming removed 6 bases from V and 3 bases from J, with 13 bases in between. The CDR3 runs to 14 residues. The CDR3 sequence is CASSYREETDTQYF. The CDR3, as DNA: TGCGCCAGCAGCTACAGGGAAGAGACAGATACGCAGTATTTT.

The rearrangement uses TRBV6-5 and TRBJ2-7; D uncertain. In germline, CDR1 is MNHEY, CDR2 SVGAGI. CDR3 size: 15 residues. Between the trimmed V and J ends, which lost 0 bases and 2 bases, there was a span of 11 bases. The CDR3 sequence is CASSYSRTLTYEQYF. Here the CDR3 DNA reads TGTGCCAGCAGTTACTCACGGACGCTAACCTACGAGCAGTACTTC.

At least ten counts were recorded for this clonotype. The rearrangement links TRBV7-9 to TRBJ1-1; TRBD1 might be the D (5 bases). CDR1 and CDR2 (germline): SEHNR, FQNEAQ (reference sequence). V was shortened by 1 base and J by 1 base, with 7 bases between the two germline ends. The CDR3 runs to 14 residues. The CDR3 reads CASSLGQTNTEAFF. The CDR3 DNA is TGTGCCAGCAGCTTAGGACAGACGAACACTGAAGCTTTCTTT.

This clonotype was observed a few times. V usage is TRBV6-2 or TRBV6-3 and J usage is TRBJ1-1; D is possibly TRBD1 (5 bases). There are 15 residues in the CDR3. In germline, CDR1 is MNHEY, CDR2 SVGEGT. V was pared by 2 bases and J by 4 bases, with 14 bases between. The CDR3 bases are TGTGCCAGCAGTTACCCCCGCAGGGTCGGCACTGAAGCTTTCTTT. It translates to CASSYPRRVGTEAFF.